This T cell receptor (beta chain) derives from a study of T cells after somatic rescue of genetic block. This table comes from immunoSEQ multiplex PCR, and its TCRdb copy is limited to in-frame clones, with some not included. Found here are fewer than 15,000 clones, around 70% of them singletons; the top ten hold about 14%. Germline CDR1 is LNHNV and CDR2 is YYDKDF (reference sequence). The V and J ends lost 4 bases and 3 bases, in that order; junction bases with no gene match: 12. The CDR3 totals 16 residues. The clonotype was recovered from a boy aged 5-17 years. The chain combines TRBV15 with TRBJ2-7; 7 positions match TRBD2. Specimen: peripheral blood mononuclear cells (PBMCs). The CDR3, as DNA: TGTGCCACCAGCAAGACTTTGCTAGCGGCCAACTACGAGCAGTACTTC. Protein product: CATSKTLLAANYEQYF. Full variable domain (rest looked up from reference TRBV15 and TRBJ2-7): DAMVIQNPRYQVTQFGKPVTLSCSQTLNHNVMYWYQQKSSQAPKLLFHYYDKDFNNEADTPDNFQSRRPNTSFCFLDIRSPGLGDTAMYLCATSKTLLAANYEQYFGPGTRLTVT.